This T cell receptor (beta chain) was retrieved from a study of blood T cell repertoires in COVID-19. Study context: There were acute and convalescent COVID-19 samples, and they came from the United States, Italy and Spain. In each case, the material was cDNA or gDNA derived from T cells, B-cell-depleted T cells, or PBMCs.

Libraries were prepared by immunoSEQ multiplex PCR; TCRdb keeps only in-frame clonotypes and omits some of them. This sample has around 160,000 clones, with more than 75% found just once. Looked up from germline, CDR1 is GTSNPN and CDR2 is SVGIG (reference sequence). Trimming at V came to 5 bases and at J to 6 bases, leaving 10 bases not matched to a gene. The CDR3 runs to 14 residues. This chain connects TRBV30 to TRBJ1-1, with 9 bases fitting TRBD1. The sample comprised peripheral blood. The sequence was collected from a man aged 80 or over with acute or convalescent COVID-19. CDR3 DNA sequence: TGTGCCTGGGGGGGTTCGGACAGGGGACCTGAAGCTTTCTTT. This encodes CAWGGSDRGPEAFF.